The T cell receptor (beta chain) under discussion was sequenced for a study of OX40 agonist ivuxolimab in advanced cancers. Study context: Patients were dosed with the agonistic anti-OX40 (CD134) antibody ivuxolimab.

This table comes from immunoSEQ multiplex PCR, and its TCRdb copy is limited to in-frame clones, with some not included. The sample contains about 62,000 clones, approximately 85% of which appear only once. Overall study results and limits: The study observed clonal expansion of CD4+ and CD8+ blood T cells by week 6 at 0.1 to 3.0 mg/kg. Low normalized T-cell clonal expansion was also seen in some nonresponders. Researchers did not establish what antigens the expanded peripheral T cells target.

The CDR3 sequence is 13 residues long. V was shortened by 1 base and J by 4 bases, with 8 bases between the two germline ends. Germline CDR1 reads SGHTA; CDR2 reads FQGNSA. Remarks on this clone: What it binds is not known.

The sequenced sample was CD4+ or CD8+ T cells sorted from blood, obtained in a trial of the OX40 agonist ivuxolimab. The V call is TRBV7-2, the J call TRBJ2-7; D remains unclear. This receptor was taken from an adult with an advanced solid tumor such as melanoma, head and neck, liver or kidney cancer. Here the CDR3 DNA reads TGTGCCAGCAGCTTAGTTACTCTGTACGAGCAGTACTTC. It encodes CASSLVTLYEQYF. The full variable domain, rest sourced from reference TRBV7-2 and TRBJ2-7, is GAGVSQSPSNKVTEKGKDVELRCDPISGHTALYWYRQSLGQGLEFLIYFQGNSAPDKSGLPSDRFSAERTGGSVSTLTIQRTQQEDSAVYLCASSLVTLYEQYFGPGTRLTVT.